These 3 T cell receptor beta chains were all obtained from the same sample, sequenced in a study of T-cell reconstitution after alpha-beta-depleted transplantation in children. For TCRbeta, the library was prepared with unique molecular identifiers. One entry per CDR3 protein, called by TCRdb with MiXCR from the PCR reads. The sample has fewer than 450,000 distinct CDR3 sequences, 15% to 20% seen once. The sequences come from PBMCs, mostly from graft donor cells, collected 360 days after TCRalphabeta/CD19-depleted stem cell transplant. The receptors stem from a male patient under 10 years old who had a stem cell transplant for acute lymphoblastic leukemia, so the T cells may come from the graft donor.

In DNA form, the CDR3 reads TGTGCCAGCAGTTCCTACGAGGGTTCCTACGAGCAGTACTTC. Its translation: CASSSYEGSYEQYF. The chain has TRBV12-3 or TRBV12-4 and TRBJ2-7, with D possibly TRBD2 on 5 matching bases. The CDR3 consists of 14 residues. V gave up 4 bases and J gave up 1 base, with 11 bases separating them.

This clonotype was picked up a small number of times. The J gene is TRBJ1-2, the V gene TRBV27; D possibly corresponds to TRBD1 (5 bases). V was clipped by 4 bases and J by 5 bases, with 11 bases between them. In germline, CDR1 is MNHEY, CDR2 SMNVEV (reference sequence). The length of the CDR3 is 13 residues. As DNA, the CDR3 is TGTGCCAGCAGTTATACGGGACGGTATGGCTACACCTTC. As protein: CASSYTGRYGYTF.

CDR3 DNA sequence: TGTGCCAGCAGCTTAGCGGGGGGAAACTATGGCTACACCTTC. It translates to CASSLAGGNYGYTF. The chain employs TRBV7-9 and TRBJ1-2; perhaps TRBD1 as D (5 bases). Per the germline V gene, CDR1 is SEHNR and CDR2 is FQNEAQ (reference sequence). The CDR3 is 14 amino acids. V was pared by 0 bases and J by 2 bases, with 7 bases between.